One T cell receptor (beta chain) is described in this entry. Its antigen is not identified. CDR3 length: 14 residues. Trimming at V came to 3 bases and at J to 6 bases, leaving 2 bases not matched to a gene. Germline lookup yields CDR1 SGHRS and CDR2 YFSETQ. The data stem from a study of cytomegalovirus exposure and HLA in healthy donors. Whole-study context: Ancestry clustering placed roughly 86% of roughly 400 genotyped donors in the Caucasian-associated cluster.

The study's findings and limits: Presence/absence analyses assumed roughly uniform sequencing depth across donors, which may not hold. Later, TCR association rates were found to vary by HLA locus, highest for DRB1 and lowest for HLA-C.

The PCR had 60 Vbeta and 13 Jbeta primers. Method: immunoSEQ multiplex PCR; TCRdb's copy keeps in-frame clones and lacks some. Counted here are fewer than 85,000 clones, around three quarters occurring once; the ten biggest clones make up about 3.5%. The chain couples TRBV5-1 to TRBJ1-6; TRBD1 aligns across 8 bases. The sequence derives from a man in his forties in good health and CMV-seronegative. The material sequenced was PBMCs. CDR3 DNA sequence: TGCGCCAGCAGCTCAGGACAGGGTAATTCACCCCTCCACTTT. Its translation: CASSSGQGNSPLHF.